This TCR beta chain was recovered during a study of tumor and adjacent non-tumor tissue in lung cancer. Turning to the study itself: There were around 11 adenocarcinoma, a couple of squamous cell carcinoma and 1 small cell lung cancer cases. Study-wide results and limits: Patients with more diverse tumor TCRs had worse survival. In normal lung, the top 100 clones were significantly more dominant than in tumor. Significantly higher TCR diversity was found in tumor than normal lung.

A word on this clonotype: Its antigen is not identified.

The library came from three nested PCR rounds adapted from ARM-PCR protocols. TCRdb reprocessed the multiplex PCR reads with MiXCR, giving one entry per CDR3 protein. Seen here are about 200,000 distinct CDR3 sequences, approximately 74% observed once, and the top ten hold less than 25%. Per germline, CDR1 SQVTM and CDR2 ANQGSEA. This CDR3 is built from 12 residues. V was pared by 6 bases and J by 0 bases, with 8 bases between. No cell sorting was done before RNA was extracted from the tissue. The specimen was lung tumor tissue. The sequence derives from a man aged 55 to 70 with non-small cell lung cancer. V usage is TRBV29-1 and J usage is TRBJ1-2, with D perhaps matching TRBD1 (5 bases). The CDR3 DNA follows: TGCAGCGTAGGGGAGACTAACTATGGCTACACCTTC. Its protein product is CSVGETNYGYTF.